Listed below are T cell receptor beta chains from one sample, sequenced in a study of a mutant IDH1 vaccine in newly diagnosed glioma. These TCRs' antigens remain unknown. Repertoires were generated with immunoSEQ multiplex PCR, while TCRdb's copy carries only in-frame clones and drops some. The sample shows about 65,000 clones, approximately 84% of them seen only once. Here the sequenced sample was PBMCs, taken from a glioma patient whose treatment included an IDH1 peptide vaccine. These receptors all come from a man aged 25 to 40 with glioma. CDR3s include the opening cysteine and the closing phenylalanine or tryptophan.

J gene: TRBJ1-2
V gene: TRBV15
CDR3 protein: CATSRDGTGYGYTF

J gene: TRBJ1-2
V gene: TRBV6-5
CDR3 protein: CASRQANPGTAGYTF

J gene: TRBJ2-7
V gene: TRBV13
CDR3 protein: CASSNSPGTGLVNEQYF

J gene: TRBJ1-2
V gene: TRBV2
CDR3 protein: CASSDYRGLDYGYTF

J gene: TRBJ2-3
V gene: TRBV15
CDR3 protein: CATRRGGSTDTQYF

J gene: TRBJ1-1
V gene: TRBV10-3
CDR3 protein: CAISEVEGSEAFF

J gene: TRBJ2-3
V gene: TRBV27
CDR3 protein: CASNPGFTDTQYF

J gene: TRBJ2-1
V gene: TRBV2
CDR3 protein: CASSEERTPSNEQFF

J gene: TRBJ2-2
V gene: TRBV9
CDR3 protein: CASSARDYRGTGELFF

J gene: TRBJ1-5
V gene: TRBV20-1
CDR3 protein: CSARWGQPQHF

J gene: TRBJ1-5
V gene: TRBV28
CDR3 protein: CASVASGRGSNQPQHF

J gene: TRBJ2-3
V gene: TRBV18
CDR3 protein: CASSPYRVVTDTQYF

J gene: TRBJ1-5
V gene: TRBV6-5
CDR3 protein: CASRTRGYNQPQHF

J gene: TRBJ2-3
V gene: TRBV2
CDR3 protein: CASSDWKTSTDTQYF

J gene: TRBJ1-3
V gene: TRBV7-9
CDR3 protein: CASSLVADSGNTIYF

J gene: TRBJ1-6
V gene: TRBV5-1
CDR3 protein: CASSTRDKNSPLHF

J gene: TRBJ1-2
V gene: TRBV4-2
CDR3 protein: CASSSSSAYYGYTF

J gene: TRBJ1-5
V gene: TRBV4-1
CDR3 protein: CASSQTPGTGDQPQHF

J gene: TRBJ2-7
V gene: TRBV27
CDR3 protein: CASSGAGRSYEQYF

J gene: TRBJ1-1
V gene: TRBV6-5
CDR3 protein: CASRAQGTNTEAFF

J gene: TRBJ1-3
V gene: TRBV4-1
CDR3 protein: CASSQDGLGGNTIYF

J gene: TRBJ2-7
V gene: TRBV4-1
CDR3 protein: CASSQVWRDEQYF

J gene: TRBJ2-1
V gene: TRBV19
CDR3 protein: CASSIRTGQGSYNEQFF

J gene: TRBJ2-2
V gene: TRBV4-1
CDR3 protein: CASSQDGTGSTGELFF

J gene: TRBJ1-4
V gene: TRBV27
CDR3 protein: CASSLNRPRARKLFF